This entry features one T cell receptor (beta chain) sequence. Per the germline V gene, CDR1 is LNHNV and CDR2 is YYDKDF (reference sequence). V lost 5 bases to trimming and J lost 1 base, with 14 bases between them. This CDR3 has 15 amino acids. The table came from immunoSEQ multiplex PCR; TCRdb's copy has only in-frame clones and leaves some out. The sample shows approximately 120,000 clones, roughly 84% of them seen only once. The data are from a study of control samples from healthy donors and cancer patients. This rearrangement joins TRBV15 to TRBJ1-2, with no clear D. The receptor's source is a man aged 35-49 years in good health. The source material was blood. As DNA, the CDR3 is TGTGCCACCAGCGGTAGGGCACGACTTAACTATGGCTACACCTTC. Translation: CATSGRARLNYGYTF.